The next 30 T cell receptor beta chains were all read from a single sample in a study of blood T cell repertoires in COVID-19 (TCRdb year 2020). The library was produced with the immunoSEQ multiplex PCR assay. This is the immuneACCESS table as TCRdb keeps it, with only in-frame sequences that have V and J called. A part of the clones is gone; compared with another copy, unresolved V genes explain less than half, and the rest is unexplained. Across this sample there are approximately 150,000 clones, with around 87% seen only once. Roughly 6.6% of the sample is held by the ten biggest clonotypes. The specimen was peripheral blood. The receptor source for this set is an elderly man with acute or convalescent COVID-19.

The chain has TRBV5-5 and TRBJ1-1; maybe TRBD1 (6 bases). Trimming cost V 3 bases and J 0 bases, with 9 bases left between them. The germline CDR1 and CDR2 sequences are SGHKS and YYEKEE (reference sequence). The CDR3 length is 14 residues. This CDR3 is CASSWGQLNTEAFF. Written as DNA, the CDR3 is TGTGCCAGCAGCTGGGGGCAGTTGAACACTGAAGCTTTCTTT.

The V and J genes are TRBV18 and TRBJ2-5; D is uncertain. V lost 3 bases, J lost 2 bases, and 10 bases lay in between. The CDR3 contains 14 residues. In germline, CDR1 is KGHSH, CDR2 LQKENI. CDR3 protein: CASSPVTAQETQYF. As DNA, the CDR3 is TGTGCCAGCTCACCTGTGACTGCTCAAGAGACCCAGTACTTC.

V gene TRBV5-1 combines with J gene TRBJ2-7; 9 bases are shared with TRBD2. CDR1 and CDR2 (germline): SGHRS, YFSETQ. With V trimmed by 0 bases and J by 4 bases, 2 bases remained unmatched. CDR3 length: 14 amino acids. CDR3 residues: CASSLGREGYEQYF. In nucleotides, the CDR3 is TGCGCCAGCAGCTTGGGGCGGGAGGGGTACGAGCAGTACTTC.

The chain recombines TRBV28 with TRBJ2-2, with a possible D match to TRBD2 (5 bases). Trimming cost V 3 bases and J 0 bases, with 11 bases left between them. The CDR3 contains 16 residues. CDR1 is MDHEN and CDR2 is SYDVKM in the germline V gene. The CDR3 bases are TGTGCCAGCAGTTTCGGGCTAGCAGCGAACACCGGGGAGCTGTTTTTT. Translating gives CASSFGLAANTGELFF.

This chain connects TRBV3-1 (or the pseudogene TRBV3-2) to TRBJ1-1; D unclear. This CDR3 contains 13 residues. Looked up from germline, CDR1 is LGHDT and CDR2 is YNNKEL (reference sequence). The V end lost 1 base, the J end lost 4 bases, and 7 bases lay between the germline ends. CDR3 in DNA: TGTGCCAGCAGCCAAGCTACAGTCACTGAAGCTTTCTTT. Its translation is CASSQATVTEAFF.

This chain joins TRBV30 and TRBJ1-2; D is unclear. The V gene lost 2 bases and the J gene lost 3 bases, with 10 bases spanning the gap. The CDR3 has 13 amino acids. Germline V gives CDR1 GTSNPN, CDR2 SVGIG (reference sequence). CDR3 sequence: CAWSPPRHYGYTF. DNA of the CDR3: TGTGCCTGGAGTCCGCCGAGGCACTATGGCTACACCTTC.

This chain joins TRBV27 and TRBJ1-5; D not resolved. V gave up 6 bases and J gave up 0 bases, with 12 bases separating them. CDR3 length equals 15 residues. Germline-derived CDR1 and CDR2 are MNHEY and SMNVEV (reference sequence). Written as DNA, the CDR3 is TGTGCCAGCAGACCTTCTCGGGATAGCAATCAGCCCCAGCATTTT. Translating gives CASRPSRDSNQPQHF.

This chain connects TRBV3-1 (or the pseudogene TRBV3-2) to TRBJ1-6; possible D gene TRBD1, 5 bases. V gave up 6 bases and J gave up 10 bases, with 13 bases separating them. Germline loops: CDR1 LGHDT, CDR2 YNNKEL (reference sequence). This CDR3 has 13 amino acids. The DNA for the CDR3 is TGTGCCAGCAGTAATACAGGAAGATCACCCCTCCACTTT. The encoded protein is CASSNTGRSPLHF.

This clone was seen a single time. The J gene is TRBJ2-2, the V gene TRBV19, with 8 bases that match TRBD1. Losses at the gene ends were 6 bases for V and 6 bases for J; bases not matched to a gene: 3. CDR1 is LNHDA, CDR2 SQIVND, per germline (reference sequence). The CDR3 loop spans 13 amino acids. CDR3 sequence reads: CASSPQGAGELFF. CDR3 nucleotide sequence: TGTGCCAGTAGCCCACAGGGGGCCGGGGAGCTGTTTTTT.

The chain joins TRBV6-1 to TRBJ2-7; possible D gene TRBD2, 5 bases. The germline gives CDR1 MNHNS, CDR2 SASEGT. The CDR3 covers 15 residues. The germline V and J ends were trimmed by 1 base and 6 bases, with 16 bases remaining between them. The CDR3 here is CASSEGYSSRGEQYF. The CDR3 bases are TGTGCCAGCAGTGAAGGTTACAGCAGCCGGGGCGAGCAGTACTTC.

On this clone: The germline gene is not matched at one end of the junction; a read error may be the cause. The genes are TRBV4-2 and TRBJ1-2, with unresolved D. The length of the CDR3 is 12 residues. CDR1 is LGHNA, CDR2 YNFKEQ, per germline. CDR3 sequence: CASSQEFLLRSF. The CDR3, as DNA: TGTGCCAGCAGCCAAGAATTTCTTCTTCGGAGCTTC.

The rearrangement uses TRBV29-1 and TRBJ2-3, with TRBD1 matching over 7 bases. Germline loops: CDR1 SQVTM, CDR2 ANQGSEA. The junction had 5 bases not matched to a gene; V was cut back by 2 bases and J by 3 bases. The CDR3 contains 14 residues. DNA of the CDR3: TGCAGCGTTGAACAGACAGGGTTTACAGATACGCAGTATTTT. This sequence encodes CSVEQTGFTDTQYF.

The rearrangement uses TRBV11-2 and TRBJ1-2; D ambiguous. Germline V gene lookup returns CDR1 SGHAT and CDR2 FQNNGV. Deletions cut 0 bases from V and 8 bases from J, with 13 bases between. This CDR3 region has 14 residues. In DNA form, the CDR3 reads TGTGCCAGCAGCTTAGATACGGGAACCGGCGGCTACACCTTC. Its protein is CASSLDTGTGGYTF.

CDR3 coding DNA: TGTGCCAGCTCACCCGGGAGTCGGTCCTACAATGAGCAGTTCTTC. Amino acids: CASSPGSRSYNEQFF. The J gene is TRBJ2-1, the V gene TRBV18; D is perhaps TRBD2 (6 bases). V was clipped by 3 bases and J by 1 base, with 10 bases between them. The V gene's germline CDR1 is KGHSH and CDR2 LQKENI. This CDR3 is 15 amino acids long.

The chain is built from TRBV5-5 and TRBJ1-4; tentative D call: TRBD1 (5 bases). Germline CDR1 is SGHKS and CDR2 is YYEKEE (reference sequence). CDR3 size: 15 residues. The ends were cut back, 1 base at V and 4 bases at J, with 11 bases in the middle. This CDR3 reads CASSLLQGNNEKLFF. CDR3 DNA sequence: TGTGCCAGCAGCTTGCTCCAGGGTAATAATGAAAAACTGTTTTTT.

This chain uses TRBV5-4 with TRBJ1-1, with no clear D. Germline loops: CDR1 SGHNT, CDR2 YYREEE (reference sequence). This CDR3 has 15 amino acids. V was pared by 1 base and J by 4 bases, with 14 bases between. The CDR3 bases are TGTGCCAGCAGCTTGATCGGCGGAGGAGGCACTGAAGCTTTCTTT. Its translation is CASSLIGGGGTEAFF.

This chain uses TRBV5-1 with TRBJ1-1; no reliable D call. The CDR3 is 15 amino acids. V was trimmed by 0 bases and J by 1 base, leaving 10 bases between them. Germline V gene data show CDR1 as SGHRS and CDR2 as YFSETQ. CDR3: CASSLVSLSNTEAFF. DNA of the CDR3: TGCGCCAGCAGCTTGGTTTCCCTTTCGAACACTGAAGCTTTCTTT.

V and J are TRBV14 and TRBJ1-2; D is possibly TRBD1 (5 bases). Trimming took off 3 bases at V and 0 bases at J, with 11 bases between the two ends. The germline CDR1 and CDR2 sequences are SGHDN and FVKESK. This CDR3 has 15 amino acids. The DNA for the CDR3 is TGTGCCAGCAGCCAGGGACTGCCAGCTAACTATGGCTACACCTTC. This gives the protein CASSQGLPANYGYTF.

The chain has TRBV28 and TRBJ2-2, with 10 positions matching TRBD1. Germline lookup yields CDR1 MDHEN and CDR2 SYDVKM. Trimming at V came to 5 bases and at J to 5 bases, leaving 8 bases not matched to a gene. The CDR3 covers 16 residues. The chain's CDR3 is CASSQLGQGGTGELFF. CDR3 DNA sequence: TGTGCCAGCAGTCAATTAGGACAGGGGGGGACCGGGGAGCTGTTTTTT.

J is TRBJ2-3 and V is TRBV24-1; D call uncertain. The CDR3 length is 12 residues. Deletions cut 6 bases from V and 0 bases from J, with 3 bases between. Germline-derived CDR1 and CDR2 are KGHDR and SFDVKD. The CDR3 DNA is TGTGCCACCAGTCCAAGCACAGATACGCAGTATTTT. It is translated as CATSPSTDTQYF.

This clone was observed a handful of times. The chain recombines TRBV24-1 with TRBJ1-5; D remains unclear. Per the germline V gene, CDR1 is KGHDR and CDR2 is SFDVKD. The CDR3 is 12 amino acids. Trimming left V 6 bases short and J 3 bases short, with 5 bases between. CDR3 in amino acids: CATSSNNQPQHF. CDR3 coding DNA: TGTGCCACCAGTTCCAACAATCAGCCCCAGCATTTT.

The rearrangement uses TRBV5-1 and TRBJ2-1; 9 bases align to TRBD2. This CDR3 has 15 residues. Germline V gene sequence: CDR1 SGHRS, CDR2 YFSETQ. V was clipped by 2 bases and J by 7 bases; unmatched bases: 7. The DNA of the CDR3 is TGCGCCAGCAGCTTTCTAGCGGGATCTGGAAATGAGCAGTTCTTC. Translation gives CASSFLAGSGNEQFF. The complete variable domain, with remaining parts taken from reference TRBV5-1 and TRBJ2-1, reads KAGVTQTPRYLIKTRGQQVTLSCSPISGHRSVSWYQQTPGQGLQFLFEYFSETQRNKGNFPGRFSGRQFSNSRSEMNVSTLELGDSALYLCASSFLAGSGNEQFFGPGTRLTVL.

The chain is built from TRBV7-8 and TRBJ1-6; TRBD1 matches 7 bases. Trimming took 7 bases from V and 9 from J; bases not matched to a gene: 15. Germline values: CDR1 SGHVS, CDR2 FQNEAQ. This CDR3 spans 16 amino acids. CDR3 DNA: TGTGCCAGCACTAAAACTGTCGGGACAGTGTTTTCACCCCTCCACTTT. It specifies CASTKTVGTVFSPLHF. Supplemented by reference TRBV7-8 and TRBJ1-6, the full variable domain reads GAGVSQSPRYKVAKRGQDVALRCDPISGHVSLFWYQQALGQGPEFLTYFQNEAQLDKSGLPSDRFFAERPEGSVSTLKIQRTQQEDSAVYLCASTKTVGTVFSPLHFGNGTRLTVT.

The chain carries TRBV27 and TRBJ2-7; perhaps TRBD2 as D (6 bases). The CDR3 covers 15 residues. CDR1 is MNHEY, CDR2 SMNVEV, per germline (reference sequence). V shed 3 bases and J shed 5 bases, with 17 bases lying between them. CDR3 sequence reads: CASSFRRVNLDEQYF. DNA for the CDR3: TGTGCCAGCAGTTTCAGGAGGGTCAATCTCGACGAGCAGTACTTC.

The chain has TRBV2 and TRBJ1-4; D uncertain. The CDR3 totals 15 residues. From germline, CDR1 is SNHLY and CDR2 FYNNEI. V was trimmed by 8 bases and J by 0 bases, leaving 13 bases between them. CDR3 DNA sequence: TGTGCCAGCCGGGGAGACGGAGCAACTAATGAAAAACTGTTTTTT. The encoded protein is CASRGDGATNEKLFF.

The sample holds one count of this clone. J is TRBJ1-5 and V is TRBV30, with D maybe TRBD1 (6 bases). V lost 5 bases, J lost 2 bases, and 16 bases lay in between. CDR1 is GTSNPN and CDR2 is SVGIG in the germline V gene (reference sequence). The CDR3 covers 15 residues. Here the CDR3 reads CAWDEGGDGNQPQHF. CDR3 coding DNA: TGTGCCTGGGACGAAGGGGGTGACGGCAATCAGCCCCAGCATTTT.

The chain is built from TRBV28 and TRBJ2-6; 7 bases fit TRBD1. Germline CDR1 MDHEN, CDR2 SYDVKM. This CDR3 is 16 amino acids long. The J segment lost 0 bases and the V segment lost 10 bases, leaving 9 bases of the junction unmatched. CDR3 coding DNA: TGTGCCACCACGGACAGGTTTAGCTCTGGGGCCAACGTCCTGACTTTC. Protein: CATTDRFSSGANVLTF. Full variable domain (rest looked up from reference TRBV28 and TRBJ2-6): DVKVTQSSRYLVKRTGEKVFLECVQDMDHENMFWYRQDPGLGLRLIYFSYDVKMKEKGDIPEGYSVSREKKERFSLILESASTNQTSMYLCATTDRFSSGANVLTFGAGSRLTVL.

The rearrangement joins TRBV18 to TRBJ1-2; the D is unclear. The CDR3 sequence is 14 residues long. Trimming shortened V by 3 bases and J by 4 bases, and 12 bases separated the two germline ends. Germline-derived CDR1 and CDR2 are KGHSH and LQKENI. CDR3 residues: CASSPGELAYGYTF. CDR3 sequence (DNA): TGTGCCAGCTCACCCGGGGAGCTCGCCTATGGCTACACCTTC. The variable domain in full, with the rest retrieved from reference TRBV18 and TRBJ1-2, is NAGVMQNPRHLVRRRGQEARLRCSPMKGHSHVYWYRQLPEEGLKFMVYLQKENIIDESGMPKERFSAEFPKEGPSILRIQQVVRGDSAAYFCASSPGELAYGYTFGSGTRLTVV.

The chain couples TRBV5-4 to TRBJ1-2, with TRBD1 matching 10 bases. Germline CDR1 reads SGHNT; CDR2 reads YYREEE (reference sequence). After removal of 0 bases from V and 4 bases from J, the junction contained 9 bases not matched to a gene. This CDR3 comprises 17 residues. The chain's CDR3 is CASSLGGPGQGTYGYTF. CDR3 DNA sequence: TGTGCCAGCAGCTTGGGGGGGCCGGGACAGGGGACCTATGGCTACACCTTC.

This clone has just one count. The chain recombines TRBV27 with TRBJ2-1, with TRBD1 matching 8 bases. The CDR3 has 18 residues. Unmatched junction bases numbered 12, after V lost 5 bases and J lost 0 bases. Germline V gene lookup returns CDR1 MNHEY and CDR2 SMNVEV (reference sequence). CDR3 residues: CASSRPTRTGSSYNEQFF. The CDR3 coding sequence is TGTGCCAGCAGTCGACCCACCCGGACAGGGAGCTCCTACAATGAGCAGTTCTTC.